This T cell receptor (beta chain) was recovered during a study of T cell changes during pregnancy in multiple sclerosis. The method was immunoSEQ multiplex PCR; TCRdb's version includes in-frame clones alone and lacks a portion of them. The sample holds 70,000 to 80,000 clones; around nine tenths are singletons and the top ten take approximately 4%. The CDR3 loop spans 13 amino acids. Between the trimmed V and J ends, which lost 3 bases and 3 bases, there was a span of 9 bases. Germline V lookup: CDR1 MDHEN, CDR2 SYDVKM. The table lists this clone with a count of one. The chain carries TRBV28 and TRBJ2-7; no clear D gene. This material consisted of peripheral blood, taken after pregnancy. This clonotype originated in a female donor in good health, enrolled as a control in a pregnancy study. The CDR3 here is CASSFWRDYEQYF. The CDR3 DNA reads as TGTGCCAGCAGTTTTTGGAGAGACTACGAGCAGTACTTC.